This T cell receptor beta chain was sequenced in a study of T cells after yellow fever vaccination. TCRdb analysed the 5' RACE reads with MiXCR anew, one entry per CDR3 protein. Among 350,000 to 550,000 distinct CDR3 sequences listed, roughly a sixth were seen once. A remark on this clonotype: Antigen specificity is unknown.

The study's findings and limits: Subsequent to the booster, the majority of primary-vaccination clones reappeared (under 98% CD4, 85% to 90% CD8).

The sample here was PBMCs, taken before the yellow fever booster vaccination. The receptor's source is a man aged 18 to 29 who received the YFV17D yellow fever vaccine.

In DNA, the CDR3 is TGCGCCAGCAGCTTGGCCGTCGGACTTTACTACGAGCAGTACTTC. This translates into CASSLAVGLYYEQYF. The J gene is TRBJ2-7, the V gene TRBV5-1; tentative D call: TRBD2 (5 bases). V dropped 0 bases and J dropped 3 bases, with 13 bases sitting between them. This CDR3 has 15 amino acids. CDR1 SGHRS and CDR2 YFSETQ come from the germline V gene.